Described below is a single T cell receptor (beta chain) sequence and its context. The antigen is undetermined. The data were taken from a study of CD8 T cells in ankylosing spondylitis. Trimming cost V 3 bases and J 2 bases; bases outside gene matches: 6. This CDR3 is built from 15 residues. Germline V CDR1 and CDR2: SQVTM, ANQGSEA. Broader study findings: The study looked at matched synovial fluid samples from ankylosing spondylitis patients. Disease-linked clones were reported to be significantly enriched there. Peripheral blood samples showed relatively rare disease-linked clones, and these clones were CD8+. About 8 highly homologous variants made up a TCR beta motif, and this motif appeared characteristic of ankylosing spondylitis blood.

MiXCR, applied by TCRdb to the 5' RACE reads, yields one record per CDR3 protein. The sample shows approximately 550,000 distinct CDR3 sequences, approximately 12% of them seen only once. The receptor was isolated from a male donor with ankylosing spondylitis. The chain recombines TRBV29-1 with TRBJ2-5, with TRBD1 matching over 10 bases. The specimen was blood, either unsorted or a sorted T cell fraction (not recorded which). The CDR3 is CSVDPPGQGQETQYF. CDR3 nucleotides: TGCAGCGTTGACCCTCCGGGACAGGGGCAAGAGACCCAGTACTTC.